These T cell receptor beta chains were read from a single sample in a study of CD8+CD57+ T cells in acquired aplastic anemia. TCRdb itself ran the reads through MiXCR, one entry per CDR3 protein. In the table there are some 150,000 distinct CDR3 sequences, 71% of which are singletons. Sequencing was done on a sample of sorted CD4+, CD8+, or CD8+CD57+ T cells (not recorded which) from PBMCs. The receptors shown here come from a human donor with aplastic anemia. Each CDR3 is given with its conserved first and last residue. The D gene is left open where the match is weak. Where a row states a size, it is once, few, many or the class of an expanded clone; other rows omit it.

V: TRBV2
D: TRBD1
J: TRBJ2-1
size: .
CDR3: CASSVQGQGARGEQFF
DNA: TGTGCCAGCAGTGTCCAAGGACAGGGGGCGCGGGGTGAGCAGTTCTTC

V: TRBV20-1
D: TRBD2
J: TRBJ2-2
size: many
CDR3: CSARDPSGSDAGELFF
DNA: TGCAGTGCTAGAGATCCTAGCGGGAGCGACGCCGGGGAGCTGTTTTTT

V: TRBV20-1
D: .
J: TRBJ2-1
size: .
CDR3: CSHLGQGFDEQFF
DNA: TGCAGCCACCTAGGGCAGGGGTTCGATGAGCAGTTCTTC

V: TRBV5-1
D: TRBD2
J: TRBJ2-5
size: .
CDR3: CASSFLGTSGGKTQYF
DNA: TGCGCCAGCAGCTTCCTGGGGACTAGCGGGGGTAAGACCCAGTACTTC

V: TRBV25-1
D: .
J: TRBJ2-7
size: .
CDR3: CASSLYAGYEQYF
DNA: TGTGCCAGCAGTTTATACGCCGGTTACGAGCAGTACTTC

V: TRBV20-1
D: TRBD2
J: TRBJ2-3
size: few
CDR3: CSASRWTSEDTQYF
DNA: TGCAGTGCTAGTCGATGGACTAGCGAAGATACGCAGTATTTT

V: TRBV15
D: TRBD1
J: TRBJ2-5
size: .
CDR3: CATSRAAGGVETQYF
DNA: TGTGCCACCAGCAGAGCGGCAGGGGGCGTAGAGACCCAGTACTTC

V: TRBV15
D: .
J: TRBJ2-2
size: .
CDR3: CATSRDQTTGELFF
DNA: TGTGCCACCAGCAGAGATCAGACTACCGGGGAGCTGTTTTTT

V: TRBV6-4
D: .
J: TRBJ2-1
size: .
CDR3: CASGGANSGAYNEQFF
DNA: TGTGCCAGCGGGGGCGCCAATTCTGGGGCCTACAATGAGCAGTTCTTC

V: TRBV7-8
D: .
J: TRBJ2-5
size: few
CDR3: CASSTLEKGRETQYF
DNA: TGTGCCAGCAGCACACTCGAGAAGGGGCGGGAGACCCAGTACTTC

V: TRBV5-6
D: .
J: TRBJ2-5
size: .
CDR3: CASSLDRDQETQYF
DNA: TGTGCCAGCAGCTTGGACAGGGACCAAGAGACCCAGTACTTC

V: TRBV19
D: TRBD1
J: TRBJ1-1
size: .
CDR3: CASSGQVATEAFF
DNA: TGTGCCAGTAGCGGACAGGTGGCCACTGAAGCTTTCTTT

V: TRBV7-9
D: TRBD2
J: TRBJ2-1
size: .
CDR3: CASSHTSGEAYNEQFF
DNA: TGTGCCAGCAGCCATACTAGCGGGGAAGCCTACAATGAGCAGTTCTTC

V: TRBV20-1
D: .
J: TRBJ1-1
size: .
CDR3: CSATPSAF
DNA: TGCAGTGCTACGCCCTCGGCTTTT

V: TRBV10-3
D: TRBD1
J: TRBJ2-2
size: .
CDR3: CAISESTDRAETRELFF
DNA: TGTGCCATCAGTGAGTCTACGGACAGGGCGGAGACCAGGGAGCTGTTCTTT

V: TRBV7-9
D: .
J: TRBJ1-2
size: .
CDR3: CASSYNLEGGYTF
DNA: TGTGCCAGCAGCTACAACTTAGAGGGCGGCTACACCTTC

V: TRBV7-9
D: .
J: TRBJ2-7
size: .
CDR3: CASSFSPTGDGRRGLYEQYF
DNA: TGTGCCAGCAGCTTTTCCCCCACCGGCGACGGGAGAAGAGGGCTGTACGAGCAGTACTTC

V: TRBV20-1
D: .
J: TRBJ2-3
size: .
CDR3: CSASRLGGTDTQYF
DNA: TGCAGTGCTAGTCGTCTAGGGGGCACAGATACGCAGTATTTT

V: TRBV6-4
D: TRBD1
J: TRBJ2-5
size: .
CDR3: CASSAGTGTGQETQYF
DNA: TGTGCCAGCAGTGCCGGGACAGGGACAGGTCAAGAGACCCAGTACTTC

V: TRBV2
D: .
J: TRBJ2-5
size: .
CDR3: CASRPGAQETQYF
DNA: TGTGCCAGCAGACCCGGAGCACAAGAGACCCAGTACTTC

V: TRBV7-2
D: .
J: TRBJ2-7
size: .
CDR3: CASSPPRYF
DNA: TGTGCCAGCAGCCCCCCCCGATACTTC

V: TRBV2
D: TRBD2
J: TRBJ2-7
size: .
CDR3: CASISERGGEQYF
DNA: TGTGCCAGCATATCGGAGCGGGGTGGTGAGCAGTACTTC

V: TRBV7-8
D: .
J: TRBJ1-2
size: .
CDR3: CASSLSDWYGYTF
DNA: TGTGCCAGCAGCCTGTCAGACTGGTATGGCTACACCTTC

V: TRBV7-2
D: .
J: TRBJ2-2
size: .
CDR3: CASSLEGRSTGELFF
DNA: TGTGCCAGCAGCTTAGAGGGCAGGAGCACCGGGGAGCTGTTTTTT

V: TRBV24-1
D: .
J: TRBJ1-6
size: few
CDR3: CATSDARSGRNNSPLHF
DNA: TGTGCCACCAGTGATGCACGATCGGGACGGAATAATTCACCCCTCCACTTT

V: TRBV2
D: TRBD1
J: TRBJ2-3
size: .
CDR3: CASQPPGQGAADTQYF
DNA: TGTGCCAGCCAACCTCCCGGACAGGGGGCCGCAGATACGCAGTATTTT

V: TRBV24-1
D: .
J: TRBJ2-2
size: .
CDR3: CATSEGSVGELFF
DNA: TGTGCCACCAGTGAGGGTTCCGTCGGGGAGCTGTTTTTT

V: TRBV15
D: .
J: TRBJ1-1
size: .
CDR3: CATSRTRDNEAFF
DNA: TGTGCCACCAGCAGAACGCGGGACAACGAAGCTTTCTTT

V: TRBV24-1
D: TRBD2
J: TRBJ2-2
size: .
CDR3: CATSDWAGGTGELFF
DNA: TGTGCCACCAGTGATTGGGCGGGAGGCACCGGGGAGCTGTTTTTT

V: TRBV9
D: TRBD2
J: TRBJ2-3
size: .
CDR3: CASSLGTSGVFTDTQYF
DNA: TGTGCCAGCAGCCTCGGGACTAGCGGGGTATTCACAGATACGCAGTATTTT

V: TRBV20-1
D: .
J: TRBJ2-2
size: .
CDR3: CSADTANTGELFF
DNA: TGCAGTGCCGATACTGCCAACACCGGGGAGCTGTTTTTT

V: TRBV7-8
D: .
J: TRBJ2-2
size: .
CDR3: CASSRFVVGELFF
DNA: TGTGCCAGCAGCCGCTTCGTGGTCGGGGAGCTGTTTTTT

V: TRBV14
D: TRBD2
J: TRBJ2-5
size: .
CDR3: CASSQVTGLESETQYF
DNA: TGTGCCAGCAGCCAAGTAACGGGACTAGAGTCAGAGACCCAGTACTTC

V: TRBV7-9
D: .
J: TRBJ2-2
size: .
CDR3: CASSLGQGSTGELFF
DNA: TGTGCCAGCAGCTTAGGGCAGGGGAGCACCGGGGAGCTGTTTTTT

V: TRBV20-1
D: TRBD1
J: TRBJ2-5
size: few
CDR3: CSASTGLETQYF
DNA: TGCAGTGCCTCGACAGGGTTGGAGACCCAGTACTTC

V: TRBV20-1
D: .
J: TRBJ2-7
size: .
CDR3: CSARRGGGTYEQYF
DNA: TGCAGTGCAAGAAGGGGGGGGGGAACCTACGAGCAGTACTTC

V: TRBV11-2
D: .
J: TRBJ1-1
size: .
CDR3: CASSPNRGTEAFF
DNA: TGTGCCAGCAGCCCCAATAGGGGCACTGAAGCTTTCTTT

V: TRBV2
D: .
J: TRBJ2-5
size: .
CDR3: CATNSEGQETQYF
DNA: TGTGCCACCAACTCAGAGGGACAAGAGACCCAGTACTTC

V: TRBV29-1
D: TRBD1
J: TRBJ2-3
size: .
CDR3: CSANHRGDTQYF
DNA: TGCAGCGCTAACCACAGGGGAGATACGCAGTATTTT

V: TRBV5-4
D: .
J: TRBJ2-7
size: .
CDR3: CASSLASRRPYEQYF
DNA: TGTGCCAGCAGCTTGGCATCCCGGCGACCTTACGAGCAGTACTTC

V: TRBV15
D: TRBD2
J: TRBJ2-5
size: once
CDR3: CATSGGLAGGPGTQYF
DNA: TGTGCCACCAGCGGTGGACTAGCGGGGGGCCCGGGGACCCAGTACTTC

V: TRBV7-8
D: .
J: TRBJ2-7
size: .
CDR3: CASSSTGENPYEQYF
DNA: TGTGCCAGCAGCTCGACTGGGGAGAACCCCTACGAGCAGTACTTC

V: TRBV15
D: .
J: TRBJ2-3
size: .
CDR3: CATSRLSSGTSTDTRYF
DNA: TGTGCCACCAGCAGATTGAGTAGCGGAACTAGCACAGATACGCGGTATTTT

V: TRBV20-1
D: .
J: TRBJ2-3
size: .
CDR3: CSARDTGPSTDTPYF
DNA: TGCAGTGCTAGAGATACCGGGCCTAGCACAGATACGCCGTATTTT

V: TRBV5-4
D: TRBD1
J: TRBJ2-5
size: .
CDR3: CASSPRQGWDQETQYF
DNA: TGTGCCAGCAGCCCACGACAGGGGTGGGACCAAGAGACCCAGTACTTC

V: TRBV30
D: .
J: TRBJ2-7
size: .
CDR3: CACRDITRYEQYF
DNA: TGTGCCTGCCGGGATATCACTCGGTACGAGCAGTACTTC

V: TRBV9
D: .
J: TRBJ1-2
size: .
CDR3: CASSLQTNYGYTF
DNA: TGTGCCAGCAGCTTGCAGACTAACTATGGCTACACCTTC

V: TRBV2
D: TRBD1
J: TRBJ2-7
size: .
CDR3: CASSELGQGNEQYF
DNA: TGTGCCAGCAGTGAATTGGGACAGGGGAACGAGCAGTACTTC

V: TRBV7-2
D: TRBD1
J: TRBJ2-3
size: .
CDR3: CASSAGTGPTDTQYF
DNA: TGTGCCAGCAGTGCCGGGACAGGGCCCACAGATACGCAGTATTTT

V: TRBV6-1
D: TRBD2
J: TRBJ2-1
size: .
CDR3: CASISGLAGTEQFF
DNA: TGTGCCAGCATTAGCGGGCTAGCGGGTACCGAGCAGTTCTTC

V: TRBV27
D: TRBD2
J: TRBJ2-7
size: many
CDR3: CATTSGSSYEQYF
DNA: TGTGCCACTACTAGCGGGAGCTCCTACGAGCAGTACTTC

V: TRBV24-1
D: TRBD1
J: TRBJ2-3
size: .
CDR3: CATSLDRADTQYF
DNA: TGTGCCACCAGCCTGGACAGGGCCGATACGCAGTATTTT

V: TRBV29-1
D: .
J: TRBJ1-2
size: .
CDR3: CSVEDRDGYTF
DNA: TGCAGCGTTGAAGACAGGGATGGCTACACCTTC